Below are 2 T cell receptor beta chains sequenced from a single sample in a study of T-cell reconstitution after alpha-beta-depleted transplantation in children. Library preparation (for TCRbeta) was performed with unique molecular identifiers. Via MiXCR, TCRdb re-called the PCR reads, giving one row per CDR3 protein. Among around 130,000 distinct CDR3 sequences listed, 9.7% were seen once. The source material was PBMCs, mostly from graft donor cells, sampled 180 days after TCRalphabeta/CD19-depleted stem cell transplant. All receptors derive from a girl under two years old who had a stem cell transplant for combined immunodeficiency, so the T cells may come from the graft donor.

The chain joins TRBV7-2 to TRBJ1-1; 9 bases agree with TRBD1. The CDR3 is made up of 16 amino acids. CDR1 SGHTA and CDR2 FQGNSA come from the germline V gene. Trimming removed 5 bases from V and 1 base from J; junction bases left unmatched: 8. CDR3: CASSAWTGARNTEAFF. The CDR3 nucleotides are TGTGCCAGCAGCGCCTGGACAGGGGCGAGGAACACTGAAGCTTTCTTT.

V gene TRBV5-1 combines with J gene TRBJ1-6; 8 bases are a match to TRBD1. The trim removed 4 bases at V and 7 bases at J, leaving 7 bases unmatched. Germline V gives CDR1 SGHRS, CDR2 YFSETQ. The CDR3 consists of 15 residues. CDR3: CASSVTGGGNSPLHF. The CDR3 DNA reads as TGCGCCAGCAGCGTCACAGGGGGAGGAAATTCACCCCTCCACTTT.